Shown below are 10 T cell receptor beta chains from a single sample sequenced in a study of blood T cells in healthy people across ages. Alongside a J-beta primer mix, a sample-barcoded 5' primer served in a second PCR lasting 7 to 11 cycles. TCRdb passed the 5' RACE reads through MiXCR, listing each CDR3 protein once. The profile shows under 800,000 distinct CDR3 sequences, around 20% of them singletons. Input material: blood. The receptors originated from a man in his 70s in good health.

The chain recombines TRBV6-5 with TRBJ2-5; TRBD2 matches 10 bases. This CDR3 has 16 residues. J lost 5 bases, V lost 0 bases, and 6 bases had no gene match. Germline V gene sequence: CDR1 MNHEY, CDR2 SVGAGI. The CDR3 protein is CASSYSTSGLGETQYF. CDR3 DNA sequence: TGTGCCAGCAGTTACTCGACTAGCGGGTTGGGGGAGACCCAGTACTTC.

The chain employs TRBV28 and TRBJ2-5; 7 bases agree with TRBD1. Matching the DNA end better, TRBJ2-7 makes the J call doubtful. The CDR3 totals 13 residues. Germline CDR1 MDHEN, CDR2 SYDVKM. The CDR3 DNA reads as TGTGCCAGCCTCCGGGGACAGCCCTACGAGCAGTACTTC. The encoded protein is CASLRGQPYEQYF.

The CDR3 protein is CASRSSGGGHEQFF. The CDR3 DNA reads TGTGCCAGCAGATCTAGCGGAGGGGGGCATGAGCAGTTCTTC. The chain has TRBV6-2 or TRBV6-3 and TRBJ2-1; possible D gene TRBD2, 7 bases. Trimming pared 6 bases from V and 8 bases from J, leaving 17 bases between. Germline V gene sequence: CDR1 MNHEY, CDR2 SVGEGT. The CDR3 spans 14 residues.

The chain links TRBV29-1 to TRBJ2-3, with TRBD2 identical over 8 bases. V shed 4 bases, J shed 4 bases, and the junction held 10 bases outside the gene matches. The CDR3 totals 15 residues. The germline V gene has CDR1 SQVTM and CDR2 ANQGSEA. As DNA, the CDR3 is TGCAGCGTTGTCCCAGCGGGAGATGTGGCAGATACGCAGTATTTT. It specifies CSVVPAGDVADTQYF.

The rearrangement links TRBV4-3 to TRBJ2-3; the match to TRBD2 covers 7 bases. Per germline, CDR1 LGHNA and CDR2 YSLEER. The CDR3 runs 14 residues. After removal of 4 bases from V and 2 bases from J, the junction contained 3 bases not matched to a gene. CDR3 protein: CASSRAGPTDTQYF. CDR3 sequence (DNA): TGCGCCAGCAGCCGAGCGGGACCCACAGATACGCAGTATTTT.

This clonotype was found a few times. The chain uses TRBV5-1 and TRBJ2-2, with D maybe TRBD1 (6 bases). Trimming shortened V by 0 bases and J by 0 bases, and 12 bases separated the two germline ends. Germline V gives CDR1 SGHRS, CDR2 YFSETQ. The CDR3 is made up of 17 amino acids. In nucleotides, the CDR3 is TGCGCCAGCAGCTTGGGTCAGGGGCAAACGAACACCGGGGAGCTGTTTTTT. The encoded protein is CASSLGQGQTNTGELFF.

CDR3 loop: CASSLGTSGSVAKNIQYF. In DNA, the CDR3 is TGTGCCAGCAGTCTAGGGACTAGCGGGAGTGTGGCCAAAAACATTCAGTACTTC. The J gene is TRBJ2-4, the V gene TRBV12-3 or TRBV12-4, with 14 bases aligning to TRBD2. With V trimmed by 5 bases and J by 1 base, 7 bases remained unmatched. This CDR3 spans 18 amino acids.

For the CDR3, the DNA is TGCAGTGCTAGCCAGGGTCTTGAGTTGGGAGCTTTCTTT. Its protein product is CSASQGLELGAFF. J is TRBJ1-1 and V is TRBV20-1; perhaps TRBD1 as D (5 bases). Trimming cost V 3 bases and J 10 bases, with 18 bases left between them. Per germline, CDR1 DFQATT and CDR2 SNEGSKA (reference sequence). This CDR3 comprises 13 residues.

The sample holds many counts of this clonotype. V and J are TRBV11-2 and TRBJ2-5, with 8 bases fitting TRBD1. The V gene's germline CDR1 is SGHAT and CDR2 FQNNGV. V shed 2 bases and J 4 bases; nucleotides not matched to a gene: 9. The CDR3 has 16 residues. CDR3 in amino acids: CASSLRTGRTGETQYF. CDR3 nucleotide sequence: TGTGCCAGCAGCTTACGGACAGGGAGAACGGGAGAGACCCAGTACTTC.

This clonotype was picked up many times. This chain joins TRBV29-1 and TRBJ2-4, with D maybe TRBD2 (5 bases). The CDR3 is 13 amino acids. V lost 4 bases and J lost 6, with 13 bases in between. Looked up from germline, CDR1 is SQVTM and CDR2 is ANQGSEA. CDR3 nucleotide sequence: TGCAGCGTTGCGAGTGCCAGCGGAAACATTCAGTACTTC. This codes for CSVASASGNIQYF.